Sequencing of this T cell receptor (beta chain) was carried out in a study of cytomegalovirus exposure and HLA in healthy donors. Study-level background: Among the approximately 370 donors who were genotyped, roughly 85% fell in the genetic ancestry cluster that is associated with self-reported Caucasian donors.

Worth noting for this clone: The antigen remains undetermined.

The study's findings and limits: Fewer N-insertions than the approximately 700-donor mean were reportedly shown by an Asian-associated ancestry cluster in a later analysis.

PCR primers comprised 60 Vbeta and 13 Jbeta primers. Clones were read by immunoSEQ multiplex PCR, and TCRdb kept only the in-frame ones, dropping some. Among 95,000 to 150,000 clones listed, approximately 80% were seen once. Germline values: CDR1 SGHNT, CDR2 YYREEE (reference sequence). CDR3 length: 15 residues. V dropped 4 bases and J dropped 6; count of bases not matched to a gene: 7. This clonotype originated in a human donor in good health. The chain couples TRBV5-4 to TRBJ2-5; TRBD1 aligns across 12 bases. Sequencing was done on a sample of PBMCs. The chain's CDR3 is CASSRPGQGAQTQYF. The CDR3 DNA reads TGTGCCAGCAGCCGACCGGGACAGGGGGCGCAGACCCAGTACTTC.